The 23 T cell receptor beta chains in this list originate from one sample, sequenced in a study of OX40 agonist ivuxolimab in advanced cancers. Only in-frame clones appear in the TCRdb table, and some are missing; sequencing was by immunoSEQ multiplex PCR. The sample includes 100,000 to 150,000 clones, roughly 90% of them seen just once. Sequenced here: CD4+ or CD8+ T cells sorted from blood, sampled in a trial of the OX40 agonist ivuxolimab. All receptors come from an adult with an advanced solid tumor such as melanoma, head and neck, liver or kidney cancer.

The V call is TRBV4-1, the J call TRBJ2-3; 7 nucleotides align to TRBD2. The CDR3 covers 14 residues. Germline CDR1 MGHRA, CDR2 YSYEKL. With 1 base clipped from V and 5 bases from J, the junction kept 3 bases outside the gene matches. The CDR3 region is CASSQGGRGDTQYF. CDR3 in DNA: TGCGCCAGCAGCCAAGGTGGGAGGGGAGATACGCAGTATTTT.

In this sample, this clone turned up once. The chain employs TRBV5-1 and TRBJ2-3, with 8 bases matching TRBD2. The CDR3 runs to 14 residues. V lost 5 bases and J lost 3; bases outside the gene matches: 5. Germline V CDR1 and CDR2: SGHRS, YFSETQ. The CDR3 loop reads CASRDGRGTDTQYF. CDR3 DNA: TGCGCCAGCAGGGACGGGAGGGGTACAGATACGCAGTATTTT.

The chain uses TRBV2 and TRBJ1-6; TRBD1 aligns across 10 bases. CDR1 and CDR2 from the germline V gene are SNHLY and FYNNEI. V lost 8 bases, J lost 7 bases, and 8 bases stayed unmatched. The CDR3 contains 15 residues. This CDR3 is CASCKTGGLNSPLHF. The CDR3 coding sequence is TGTGCCAGCTGCAAGACAGGGGGCCTAAATTCACCCCTCCACTTT.

This chain connects TRBV19 to TRBJ1-1; a possible D gene is TRBD1 (6 bases). Germline V gene lookup returns CDR1 LNHDA and CDR2 SQIVND (reference sequence). Trimming took 8 bases from V and 0 from J, leaving 22 bases between them. The CDR3 is 17 residues long. CDR3 sequence reads: CASLRTGAQWMNTEAFF. The CDR3 bases are TGTGCCAGTCTTCGCACGGGGGCACAATGGATGAACACTGAAGCTTTCTTT.

The chain links TRBV4-3 to TRBJ2-1, with D perhaps TRBD1 or TRBD2 (6 bases each). Between the trimmed V and J ends, which lost 1 base and 8 bases, there was a span of 12 bases. This CDR3 contains 14 residues. Germline-derived CDR1 and CDR2 are LGHNA and YSLEER. As DNA, the CDR3 is TGCGCCAGCAGCCAAGTGACGGGGGCCGATGAGCAGTTCTTC. Residues: CASSQVTGADEQFF.

This chain links TRBV27 with TRBJ1-4; D call uncertain. This CDR3 contains 13 residues. The V gene's germline CDR1 is MNHEY and CDR2 SMNVEV (reference sequence). Trimming removed 6 bases from V and 7 bases from J, with 12 bases in between. CDR3 nucleotide sequence: TGTGCCAGCAGCCGTAAATGGGGTGAAAAACTGTTTTTT. Translating gives CASSRKWGEKLFF.

V is TRBV11-1 and J is TRBJ2-5; the D call may be TRBD1 or TRBD2 (7 bases each). The CDR3 spans 17 residues. V lost 1 base, J lost 5 bases, and 20 bases lay in between. CDR1 and CDR2 from the germline V gene are SGHAT and FQDESV (reference sequence). The CDR3: CASSLGVVGQGGETQYF. The CDR3 region has the DNA TGTGCCAGCAGCTTAGGTGTTGTCGGGCAGGGGGGGGAGACCCAGTACTTC.

This chain joins TRBV18 and TRBJ2-5; no definite D call. The V gene lost 0 bases and the J gene lost 3 bases, with 8 bases spanning the gap. Germline loops: CDR1 KGHSH, CDR2 LQKENI. The CDR3 runs 14 residues. The DNA for the CDR3 is TGTGCCAGCTCACCACCGTCCTCAAAAGAGACCCAGTACTTC. It is translated as CASSPPSSKETQYF.

This clone was observed once. The chain links TRBV6-1 to TRBJ2-1; 10 nucleotides line up with TRBD2. V lost 1 base to trimming and J lost 0 bases; unmatched junction nucleotides: 0. The CDR3 has 16 amino acids. Germline V lookup: CDR1 MNHNS, CDR2 SASEGT. The CDR3 DNA is TGTGCCAGCAGTGAAGGACTAGCGGGCTCCTACAATGAGCAGTTCTTC. It codes for CASSEGLAGSYNEQFF.

The rearrangement joins TRBV5-1 to TRBJ2-5; either TRBD1 or TRBD2 may fit D (6 bases each). Deletions cut 5 bases from V and 5 bases from J, with 13 bases between. CDR3 length equals 13 residues. CDR1 is SGHRS and CDR2 is YFSETQ in the germline V gene. CDR3 region: CASRTGSGETQYF. DNA for the CDR3: TGCGCCAGCAGAACAGGGAGCGGGGAGACCCAGTACTTC.

The rearrangement joins TRBV5-4 to TRBJ2-5; perhaps D is TRBD1 or TRBD2 (5 bases each). Trimming pared 4 bases from V and 3 bases from J, leaving 10 bases between. This CDR3 is 13 amino acids long. From germline, CDR1 is SGHNT and CDR2 YYREEE (reference sequence). CDR3 sequence reads: CASSRDGKETQYF. CDR3 DNA: TGTGCCAGCAGCCGGGACGGAAAAGAGACCCAGTACTTC.

V usage is TRBV20-1 and J usage is TRBJ1-1; no clear D gene. Germline V CDR1 and CDR2: DFQATT, SNEGSKA (reference sequence). V gave up 8 bases and J gave up 2 bases, with 9 bases separating them. This CDR3 is 11 amino acids long. The CDR3 here is CSNQINTEAFF. CDR3 in DNA: TGCAGTAATCAAATTAACACTGAAGCTTTCTTT.

The chain employs TRBV28 and TRBJ1-3; 8 bases are a match to TRBD1. The trim removed 4 bases at V and 4 bases at J, leaving 9 bases unmatched. Looked up from germline, CDR1 is MDHEN and CDR2 is SYDVKM. The length of the CDR3 is 16 residues. CDR3 amino acids: CASSSPRGRKGNTIYF. The CDR3 DNA is TGTGCCAGCAGTTCCCCCAGGGGGCGGAAAGGAAACACCATATATTTT.

V usage is TRBV28 and J usage is TRBJ2-1, with TRBD2 matching over 10 bases. The V gene end was trimmed by 6 bases and the J gene end by 2 bases; junction bases not matched to a gene: 10. CDR1 MDHEN and CDR2 SYDVKM come from the germline V gene. The CDR3 contains 17 residues. In DNA form, the CDR3 reads TGTGCCAGCAGCACAAGGGGGAGCGGGAGGGCCTACAATGAGCAGTTCTTC. It encodes CASSTRGSGRAYNEQFF. Full variable domain (remainder filled in from reference TRBV28 and TRBJ2-1): DVKVTQSSRYLVKRTGEKVFLECVQDMDHENMFWYRQDPGLGLRLIYFSYDVKMKEKGDIPEGYSVSREKKERFSLILESASTNQTSMYLCASSTRGSGRAYNEQFFGPGTRLTVL.

The CDR3 nucleotides read TGTGCCAGCAGTACCGGGACCCTAGAGACCCAGTACTTC. It translates to CASSTGTLETQYF. This chain joins TRBV27 and TRBJ2-5; D possibly uses TRBD1 or TRBD2 (5 bases each). The CDR3 runs to 13 residues. V lost 5 bases and J 4 bases, leaving 11 bases between the germline ends. CDR1 and CDR2 from the germline V gene are MNHEY and SMNVEV (reference sequence).

CDR3 residues: CASSPGQGSSYEQYF. For the CDR3, the DNA is TGTGCCAGCTCACCAGGGCAGGGAAGCTCCTACGAGCAGTACTTC. The chain uses TRBV18 and TRBJ2-7; D possibly corresponds to TRBD1 (5 bases). The CDR3 consists of 15 residues. V gave up 2 bases and J gave up 0 bases, with 11 bases separating them. CDR1 is KGHSH, CDR2 LQKENI, per germline. Filled out from reference TRBV18 and TRBJ2-7, the complete variable domain reads NAGVMQNPRHLVRRRGQEARLRCSPMKGHSHVYWYRQLPEEGLKFMVYLQKENIIDESGMPKERFSAEFPKEGPSILRIQQVVRGDSAAYFCASSPGQGSSYEQYFGPGTRLTVT.

The chain employs TRBV19 and TRBJ2-5, with 7 positions matching TRBD1. With V trimmed by 2 bases and J by 4 bases, 10 bases remained unmatched. Per the germline V gene, CDR1 is LNHDA and CDR2 is SQIVND (reference sequence). This CDR3 has 16 amino acids. CDR3 sequence reads: CASSIRSPGGRETQYF. CDR3 nucleotide sequence: TGTGCCAGTAGTATACGTTCCCCAGGGGGAAGAGAGACCCAGTACTTC.

The V and J genes are TRBV9 and TRBJ2-3; tentatively, D is TRBD1 or TRBD2 (5 bases each). Trimming left V 0 bases short and J 0 bases short, with 11 bases between. Germline V gives CDR1 SGDLS, CDR2 YYNGEE. The CDR3 is made up of 16 amino acids. Here the CDR3 reads CASSVGEQGSTDTQYF. As DNA, the CDR3 is TGTGCCAGCAGCGTAGGGGAGCAGGGTAGCACAGATACGCAGTATTTT.

The chain has TRBV4-1 and TRBJ1-1, with D unresolved. This CDR3 comprises 16 residues. The V gene lost 1 base and the J gene lost 5 bases, with 17 bases spanning the gap. Germline assignment: CDR1 MGHRA and CDR2 YSYEKL. CDR3 DNA sequence: TGCGCCAGCAGCCAAGCGACGGGAAAAGGGCGAACTGAAGCTTTCTTT. Amino acids: CASSQATGKGRTEAFF.

This clone was seen once. The chain is built from TRBV5-4 and TRBJ1-1; a possible D gene is TRBD1 (6 bases). The CDR3 contains 16 residues. Trimming left V 4 bases short and J 1 base short, with 17 bases between. Germline V lookup: CDR1 SGHNT, CDR2 YYREEE (reference sequence). DNA for the CDR3: TGTGCCAGCAGCCTGAAAGGGGGGGTTCGGAACACTGAAGCTTTCTTT. Translating gives CASSLKGGVRNTEAFF.

This clone was seen just once. The chain employs TRBV27 and TRBJ2-2, with D possibly matching TRBD1 (6 bases). Germline V gene lookup returns CDR1 MNHEY and CDR2 SMNVEV (reference sequence). CDR3 size: 16 residues. Trimming removed 4 bases from V and 0 bases from J, with 12 bases in between. CDR3 in DNA: TGTGCCAGCAGTTGGGGGCCTGTACCGAACACCGGGGAGCTGTTTTTT. This translates into CASSWGPVPNTGELFF.

The chain carries TRBV19 and TRBJ1-5; 7 bases fit TRBD1. J lost 7 bases, V lost 2 bases, and 8 bases had no gene match. The CDR3 contains 15 residues. Germline-derived CDR1 and CDR2 are LNHDA and SQIVND (reference sequence). The CDR3 nucleotides are TGTGCCAGTAGTATATCGATACAGGGGATGCAGCCCCAGCATTTT. This sequence encodes CASSISIQGMQPQHF.

The table lists this clone with a few counts. This chain uses TRBV19 with TRBJ2-7, with TRBD1 matching over 12 bases. The germline CDR1 and CDR2 sequences are LNHDA and SQIVND (reference sequence). The CDR3 is made up of 14 amino acids. The V segment lost 3 bases and the J segment 7 bases; nucleotides outside the gene matches: 4. The CDR3 bases are TGTGCCAGTAGTATGGGACAGGGGGCGCGGGAGCAGTACTTC. Amino acids: CASSMGQGAREQYF.